The 27 T cell receptor beta chains listed next were all sequenced from one sample in a study of blood T cell repertoires in COVID-19. Measured with immunoSEQ multiplex PCR; TCRdb has only the in-frame clones, and not every one. This table has fewer than 50,000 clones, 90% appearing once. The material sequenced was peripheral blood. These receptors were taken from a man between 60 and 75 years old with active or convalescent COVID-19.

The chain employs TRBV10-2 and TRBJ2-3; 14 bases agree with TRBD2. Germline-derived CDR1 and CDR2 are WSHSY and SAAADI. CDR3 size: 15 residues. V was clipped by 7 bases and J by 4 bases; unmatched bases: 4. The CDR3 region has the DNA TGCGCCAGCACCCGACTAGCGGGAGGGGCAGATACGCAGTATTTT. Translated: CASTRLAGGADTQYF.

Written as DNA, the CDR3 is TGTGCCAGCAGCCGCATCCCCAGCCAAGAGACCCAGTACTTC. Amino acid sequence: CASSRIPSQETQYF. The gene calls are TRBV27 and TRBJ2-5; D call uncertain. CDR3 size: 14 residues. Trimming left V 6 bases short and J 1 base short, with 12 bases between. The germline gives CDR1 MNHEY, CDR2 SMNVEV (reference sequence).

V usage is TRBV28 and J usage is TRBJ2-1; TRBD2 matches at 8 bases. Germline V gene lookup returns CDR1 MDHEN and CDR2 SYDVKM. The CDR3 has 14 amino acids. V trimming: 7 bases; J trimming: 5 bases; junction bases outside the gene matches: 7. The CDR3 here is CASTGTRVNNEQFF. The CDR3 coding sequence is TGTGCCAGCACGGGGACTAGAGTCAACAATGAGCAGTTCTTC.

This sequence joins TRBV3-1 (or the pseudogene TRBV3-2) and TRBJ1-2, with a weak D call TRBD1 (6 bases). The germline V and J ends were trimmed by 3 bases and 4 bases, with 12 bases remaining between them. CDR1 is LGHDT, CDR2 YNNKEL, per germline (reference sequence). This CDR3 spans 14 amino acids. In DNA form, the CDR3 reads TGTGCCAGCAGCCAGTCACGGGGGGCCTATGGCTACACCTTC. This gives the protein CASSQSRGAYGYTF.

CDR3 coding DNA: TGTGCCAGCTCACCACAGGCTAGCGGGATTACCACAGATACGCAGTATTTT. Its translation: CASSPQASGITTDTQYF. The J gene is TRBJ2-3, the V gene TRBV18; 9 nucleotides align to TRBD2. The CDR3 extends over 17 amino acids. With 1 base clipped from V and 2 bases from J, the junction kept 7 bases outside the gene matches. From germline, CDR1 is KGHSH and CDR2 LQKENI. The full variable domain, with the rest looked up from reference TRBV18 and TRBJ2-3, is NAGVMQNPRHLVRRRGQEARLRCSPMKGHSHVYWYRQLPEEGLKFMVYLQKENIIDESGMPKERFSAEFPKEGPSILRIQQVVRGDSAAYFCASSPQASGITTDTQYFGPGTRLTVL.

This sequence joins TRBV5-6 and TRBJ2-7; TRBD2 is a possible D gene (7 bases). The CDR3 runs 16 residues. The germline V gene has CDR1 SGHDT and CDR2 YYEEEE. Trimming cost V 5 bases and J 2 bases, with 20 bases left between them. As DNA, the CDR3 is TGTGCCAGCAGTCCCGAGTGGAGGGGGGGACCCTACGAGCAGTACTTC. Amino acid sequence: CASSPEWRGGPYEQYF.

V and J are TRBV7-9 and TRBJ1-6; possible D gene TRBD1, 6 bases. Per the germline V gene, CDR1 is SEHNR and CDR2 is FQNEAQ (reference sequence). CDR3 size: 17 residues. Trimming removed 2 bases from V and 5 bases from J, with 16 bases in between. The CDR3 DNA follows: TGTGCCAGCAGCTTATTTGGTTTGGGGGCGGATAATTCACCCCTCCACTTT. It specifies CASSLFGLGADNSPLHF.

V gene TRBV5-3 combines with J gene TRBJ2-1; TRBD2 matches at 7 bases. TRBV5-3 has ORF status, its function being uncertain. The CDR3 runs 18 residues. The trim removed 4 bases at V and 1 base at J, leaving 14 bases unmatched. The CDR3 spells CARSAARDYLSSYNEQFF. The CDR3 bases are TGTGCCAGAAGCGCAGCCCGGGACTACCTTTCATCCTACAATGAGCAGTTCTTC.

The CDR3 loop reads CATSRDPQILPLHF. CDR3 sequence (DNA): TGTGCCACCAGCAGAGATCCCCAGATCCTACCCCTCCACTTT. The V call is TRBV15, the J call TRBJ1-6; D gene unclear. CDR1 and CDR2 from the germline V gene are LNHNV and YYDKDF (reference sequence). The CDR3 extends over 14 amino acids. V shed 0 bases and J shed 12 bases, with 12 bases lying between them.

The V and J genes are TRBV6-2 or TRBV6-3 and TRBJ2-1; D perhaps matches TRBD2 (5 bases). The CDR3 has 15 residues. V was trimmed by 6 bases and J by 0 bases, leaving 12 bases between them. The germline V gene has CDR1 MNHEY and CDR2 SVGEGT. The CDR3 coding sequence is TGTGCCAGCAGCCCGGACTGGGGCTCCTACAATGAGCAGTTCTTC. Translation gives CASSPDWGSYNEQFF.

The genes are TRBV6-2 or TRBV6-3 and TRBJ2-7, with D perhaps matching TRBD2 (6 bases). Trimming removed 4 bases at V and 3 bases at J, with 7 bases between. Per the germline V gene, CDR1 is MNHEY and CDR2 is SVGEGT. This CDR3 comprises 12 residues. Here the CDR3 DNA reads TGTGCCAGCAGTTTGGGGGGCTACGAGCAGTACTTC. It is translated as CASSLGGYEQYF.

V is TRBV2 and J is TRBJ2-5, with D perhaps matching TRBD1 (6 bases). The CDR3 is made up of 12 amino acids. Germline CDR1 SNHLY, CDR2 FYNNEI. V was shortened by 11 bases and J by 9 bases, with 19 bases between the two germline ends. Here the CDR3 DNA reads TGTGCCGGTGACACAGGGCCCAGGGCCCAGTACTTC. Translating gives CAGDTGPRAQYF.

Comments on this clone: Germline is not matched at one junction end, which may reflect a read error. The gene calls are TRBV27 and TRBJ2-2, with D possibly being TRBD2 (6 bases). Per the germline V gene, CDR1 is MNHEY and CDR2 is SMNVEV (reference sequence). The CDR3 length is 15 residues. The CDR3 region is CASGLEGPNTGELFF. The CDR3 nucleotides read TGTGCCAGCGGTTTGGAGGGACCGAACACCGGGGAGCTGTTTTTT.

The rearrangement uses TRBV19 and TRBJ1-4, with 7 bases that match TRBD1. V gave up 5 bases and J gave up 0 bases; unmatched junction bases: 6. There are 16 residues in the CDR3. Germline V CDR1 and CDR2: LNHDA, SQIVND (reference sequence). CDR3 nucleotide sequence: TGTGCCAGTAGTGTCACAGGGACAGCAACTAATGAAAAACTGTTTTTT. Amino acids: CASSVTGTATNEKLFF.

The chain uses TRBV19 and TRBJ1-5; 8 nucleotides align to TRBD1. The junction had 4 bases not matched to a gene; V was cut back by 6 bases and J by 6 bases. This CDR3 has 13 residues. Germline CDR1 and CDR2: LNHDA and SQIVND (reference sequence). CDR3 nucleotide sequence: TGTGCCAGTAGCATTGGACAGGGTCAGCCCCAGCATTTT. Protein product: CASSIGQGQPQHF.

This chain joins TRBV4-1 and TRBJ1-2; 10 nucleotides agree with TRBD1. The CDR3 consists of 15 residues. The ends lost 6 bases at V and 7 bases at J; junction bases unmatched: 11. The germline V gene encodes CDR1 MGHRA and CDR2 YSYEKL. The CDR3 loop is CASSQGQGSRGGYTF. The CDR3 nucleotides are TGCGCCAGCAGTCAGGGACAGGGGAGTAGGGGTGGCTACACCTTC.

The V call is TRBV27, the J call TRBJ2-1; tentatively, D is TRBD2 (5 bases). The germline V and J ends were trimmed by 3 bases and 0 bases, with 6 bases remaining between them. The germline V gene has CDR1 MNHEY and CDR2 SMNVEV (reference sequence). This CDR3 spans 14 amino acids. The CDR3 DNA reads TGTGCCAGCAGTTTTGGGAGCTCCTACAATGAGCAGTTCTTC. Translation gives CASSFGSSYNEQFF.

About this clone itself: One end of the junction varies from germline; a read error may be responsible. J is TRBJ2-7 and V is TRBV6-5; TRBD2 matches 11 bases. The CDR3 extends over 12 amino acids. CDR1 and CDR2 from the germline V gene are MNHEY and SVGAGI. CDR3 coding DNA: TGCGTTAGCGGGAGGGAGACCTACGAGCAGTACTTC. Its protein is CVSGRETYEQYF.

The rearrangement links TRBV3-1 (or the pseudogene TRBV3-2) to TRBJ2-5; 8 nucleotides align to TRBD2. Looked up from germline, CDR1 is LGHDT and CDR2 is YNNKEL (reference sequence). With V trimmed by 3 bases and J by 4 bases, 1 base remained unmatched. The CDR3 consists of 13 residues. In DNA, the CDR3 is TGTGCCAGCAGCCAGGGACTAGTAGAGACCCAGTACTTC. Translation: CASSQGLVETQYF.

The rearrangement uses TRBV5-6 and TRBJ2-7, with TRBD2 identical over 7 bases. Germline V gene data show CDR1 as SGHDT and CDR2 as YYEEEE. Trimming at V came to 1 base and at J to 2 bases, leaving 6 bases not matched to a gene. The CDR3 is 15 amino acids. The CDR3 sequence: CASSLFGGRAYEQYF. The CDR3 nucleotides are TGTGCCAGCAGCTTGTTTGGAGGGAGGGCCTACGAGCAGTACTTC.

This sequence joins TRBV20-1 and TRBJ2-3; 12 bases map to TRBD2. CDR1 DFQATT and CDR2 SNEGSKA come from the germline V gene (reference sequence). J lost 0 bases, V lost 3 bases, and 4 bases had no gene match. This CDR3 comprises 16 residues. The CDR3 spells CSASGLAGLSTDTQYF. The CDR3 DNA sequence: TGCAGTGCTAGTGGACTAGCGGGATTAAGCACAGATACGCAGTATTTT.

This rearrangement joins TRBV5-6 to TRBJ1-2; D is perhaps TRBD1 (6 bases). The V end was cut by 4 bases, the J end by 8 bases, with 24 bases between. CDR1 and CDR2 from the germline V gene are SGHDT and YYEEEE. This CDR3 spans 16 amino acids. For the CDR3, the DNA is TGTGCCAGCAGCCCGGATGCCAGGGGCGCCCTCCACGGCTACACCTTC. This sequence encodes CASSPDARGALHGYTF.

This clone was detected only once. A read error may account for a junction end that differs from germline. V and J are TRBV6-2 or TRBV6-3 and TRBJ2-7; 12 bases match TRBD1. The CDR3 runs 11 residues. Germline V CDR1 and CDR2: MNHEY, SVGEGT. The CDR3 bases are TGTGCCAGCAGCCAGGGACAGGGGGCTTTCTTC. Encoded protein: CASSQGQGAFF.

CDR3 amino acids: CASSSSADRADEQYF. CDR3 coding DNA: TGTGCCAGCAGCTCAAGCGCCGACAGGGCAGACGAGCAGTACTTC. The V call is TRBV7-9, the J call TRBJ2-7; 7 positions agree with TRBD1. This CDR3 spans 15 amino acids. Germline V gene lookup returns CDR1 SEHNR and CDR2 FQNEAQ (reference sequence). With V trimmed by 4 bases and J by 5 bases, 11 bases remained unmatched.

The chain is built from TRBV19 and TRBJ2-1; TRBD2 is a possible D gene (6 bases). This CDR3 contains 16 residues. Germline CDR1 reads LNHDA; CDR2 reads SQIVND (reference sequence). V lost 4 bases to trimming and J lost 4 bases, with 17 bases between them. In DNA form, the CDR3 reads TGTGCCAGTAGTACTCCTGACCTAGCGAAGTACAATGAGCAGTTCTTC. Its translation is CASSTPDLAKYNEQFF.

This clone came up once. CDR3 sequence reads: CASSPREGSASYNEQFF. The CDR3 coding sequence is TGTGCCAGCTCACCCCGGGAGGGCAGTGCAAGCTACAATGAGCAGTTCTTC. The rearrangement joins TRBV18 to TRBJ2-1; 8 nucleotides match TRBD2. CDR3 length equals 17 residues. The V and J ends lost 3 bases and 3 bases, in that order; junction bases with no gene match: 10. Germline lookup yields CDR1 KGHSH and CDR2 LQKENI. Together with reference TRBV18 and TRBJ2-1, the CDR3 gives the full variable domain: NAGVMQNPRHLVRRRGQEARLRCSPMKGHSHVYWYRQLPEEGLKFMVYLQKENIIDESGMPKERFSAEFPKEGPSILRIQQVVRGDSAAYFCASSPREGSASYNEQFFGPGTRLTVL.

The genes are TRBV29-1 and TRBJ2-3; 9 nucleotides line up with TRBD2. Germline V lookup: CDR1 SQVTM, CDR2 ANQGSEA. The CDR3 is 14 amino acids. V shed 8 bases, J shed 2 bases, and the junction held 8 bases outside the gene matches. The CDR3 region is CSPLAGTHTDTQYF. As DNA, the CDR3 is TGCAGCCCACTAGCGGGTACACACACAGATACGCAGTATTTT.